This T cell receptor beta chain was identified in a study of cytomegalovirus exposure and HLA in healthy donors. As for the study in general: Genotyping of 400 or so donors showed that over 65% belonged to the Caucasian-associated ancestry cluster. Notes on the study in general: Testing in vitro showed a few CMV-associated chains specific for CMV antigens.

Amplification used 60 Vbeta primers and 13 Jbeta primers. Original processing notes: Some 10 million of tens of millions of unique TCR beta chains were shared, per a later count. The data were produced by immunoSEQ multiplex PCR, yet TCRdb's version contains in-frame clones alone and is incomplete. Clonal size and the V and J genes are those of that table, whereas D and trimming came from the DNA. The sample has about 120,000 clones; about 75% are singletons. Notes on this clone: The antigen is undetermined.

This sequence was found in a man between 60 and 75 years old in good health and CMV-seropositive. The sample consisted of PBMCs.

CDR3 protein: CASMRPAASNQPQHF. CDR3 DNA: TGTGCCAGCATGAGGCCGGCGGCAAGCAATCAGCCCCAGCATTTT. The rearrangement joins TRBV28 to TRBJ1-5; unclear D gene. The V and J ends lost 7 bases and 1 base respectively, with 14 bases between them. Germline V CDR1 and CDR2: MDHEN, SYDVKM. This CDR3 is 15 amino acids long.